Sequencing of this T cell receptor beta chain was carried out in a study of beta chain features in type 1 diabetes. In regard to this clone: The antigen remains unidentified.

CDR1 and CDR2 (germline): SGHNT, YENEEA. This CDR3 spans 16 amino acids. After removal of 4 bases from V and 1 base from J, the junction contained 10 bases not matched to a gene. Study-wide results and caveats: Patients with Type 1 diabetes showed moderately but significantly shorter TCRB CDR3s in all four CD4+ subsets. Individuals with type 1 diabetes displayed fewer insertions and more deletions at VDJ junctions.

TCRB transcripts that were expressed got sequenced, as all of the isolated RNA had been reverse transcribed. About 4 million reads was the average for naive, central memory and regulatory T cell samples. Using immunoSEQ multiplex PCR, the repertoire was profiled, and TCRdb retains in-frame clones only, with some absent. The sample records about 160,000 clones, 8% to 8.5% being singletons. Based on CD45RO/CCR7/CD25/CD127/CD95/CD27, CD4+ regulatory, stem cell-like memory, naive and central memory cells were sorted. The material sequenced was central memory CD4+ T cells from blood. The chain employs TRBV11-3 and TRBJ2-7, with 7 nucleotides matching TRBD2. The receptor comes from a woman under 30 with type 1 diabetes. CDR3 nucleotides: TGTGCCAGCAGCTCCGGGATGTCGGGGGGATCCTACGAGCAGTACTTC. Residues: CASSSGMSGGSYEQYF.